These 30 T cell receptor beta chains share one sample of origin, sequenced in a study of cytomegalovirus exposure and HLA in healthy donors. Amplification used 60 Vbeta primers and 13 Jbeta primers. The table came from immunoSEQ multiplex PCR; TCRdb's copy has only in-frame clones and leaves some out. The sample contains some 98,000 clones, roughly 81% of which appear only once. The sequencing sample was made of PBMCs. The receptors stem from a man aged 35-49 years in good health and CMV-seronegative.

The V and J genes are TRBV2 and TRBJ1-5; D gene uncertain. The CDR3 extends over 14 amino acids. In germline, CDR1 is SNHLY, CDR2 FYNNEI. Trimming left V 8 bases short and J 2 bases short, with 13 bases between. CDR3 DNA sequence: TGTGCCAGCGTTGCGGGGTGGGGCAATCAGCCCCAGCATTTT. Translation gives CASVAGWGNQPQHF.

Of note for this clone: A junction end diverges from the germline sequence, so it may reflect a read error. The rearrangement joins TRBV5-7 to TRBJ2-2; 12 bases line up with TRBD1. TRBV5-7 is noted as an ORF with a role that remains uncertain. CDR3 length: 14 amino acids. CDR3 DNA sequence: TGTGCCAGCATCCGGGACAGGGGGCACCGGGGAGCTGTTTTT. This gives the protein CASIRDRGHRGAVF.

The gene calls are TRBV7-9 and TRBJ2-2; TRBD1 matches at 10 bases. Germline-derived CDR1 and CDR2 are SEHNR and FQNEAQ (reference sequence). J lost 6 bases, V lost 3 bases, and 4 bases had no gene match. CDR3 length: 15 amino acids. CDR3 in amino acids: CASSFTGQGAGELFF. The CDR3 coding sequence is TGTGCCAGCAGCTTCACAGGACAGGGGGCCGGGGAGCTGTTTTTT.

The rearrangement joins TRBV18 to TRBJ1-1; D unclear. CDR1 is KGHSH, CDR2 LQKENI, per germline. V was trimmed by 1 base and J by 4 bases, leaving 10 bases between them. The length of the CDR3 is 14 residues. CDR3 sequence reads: CASSPLGEGTEAFF. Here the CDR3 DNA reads TGTGCCAGCTCACCACTGGGCGAAGGCACTGAAGCTTTCTTT.

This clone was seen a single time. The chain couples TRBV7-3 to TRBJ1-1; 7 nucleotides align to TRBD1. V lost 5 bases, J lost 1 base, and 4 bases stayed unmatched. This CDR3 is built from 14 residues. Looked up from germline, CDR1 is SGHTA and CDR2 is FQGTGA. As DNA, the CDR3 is TGTGCCAGCAGCCCAACAGGGGCGAACACTGAAGCTTTCTTT. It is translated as CASSPTGANTEAFF. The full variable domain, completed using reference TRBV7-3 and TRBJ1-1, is GAGVSQTPSNKVTEKGKYVELRCDPISGHTALYWYRQSLGQGPEFLIYFQGTGAADDSGLPNDRFFAVRPEGSVSTLKIQRTERGDSAVYLCASSPTGANTEAFFGQGTRLTVV.

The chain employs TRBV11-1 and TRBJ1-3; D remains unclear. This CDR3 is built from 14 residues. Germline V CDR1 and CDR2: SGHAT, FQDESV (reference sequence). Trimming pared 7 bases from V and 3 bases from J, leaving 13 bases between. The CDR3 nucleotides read TGTGCCAGCAAGCGGTCGGTGGATGGAAACACCATATATTTT. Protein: CASKRSVDGNTIYF.

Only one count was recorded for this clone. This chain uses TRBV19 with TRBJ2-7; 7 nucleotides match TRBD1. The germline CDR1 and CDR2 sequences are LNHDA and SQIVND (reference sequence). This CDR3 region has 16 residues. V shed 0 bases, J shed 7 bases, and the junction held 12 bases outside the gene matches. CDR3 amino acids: CASSIDRTGRTKEQYF. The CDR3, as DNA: TGTGCCAGTAGTATAGATAGGACAGGTAGAACTAAAGAGCAGTACTTC.

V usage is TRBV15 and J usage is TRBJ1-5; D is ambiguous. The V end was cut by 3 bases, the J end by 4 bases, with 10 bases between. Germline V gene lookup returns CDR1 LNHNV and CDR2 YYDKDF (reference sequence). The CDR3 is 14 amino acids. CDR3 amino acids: CATSSGRENQPQHF. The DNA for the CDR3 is TGTGCCACCAGCAGTGGTAGAGAGAATCAGCCCCAGCATTTT.

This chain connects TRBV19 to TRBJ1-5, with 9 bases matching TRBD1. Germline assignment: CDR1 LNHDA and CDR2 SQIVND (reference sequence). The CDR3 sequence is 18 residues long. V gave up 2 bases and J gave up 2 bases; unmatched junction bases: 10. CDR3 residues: CASSITLFRQGGNQPQHF. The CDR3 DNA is TGTGCCAGTAGTATAACCCTATTTCGACAGGGGGGCAATCAGCCCCAGCATTTT. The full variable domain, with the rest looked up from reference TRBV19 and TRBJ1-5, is DGGITQSPKYLFRKEGQNVTLSCEQNLNHDAMYWYRQDPGQGLRLIYYSQIVNDFQKGDIAEGYSVSREKKESFPLTVTSAQKNPTAFYLCASSITLFRQGGNQPQHFGDGTRLSIL.

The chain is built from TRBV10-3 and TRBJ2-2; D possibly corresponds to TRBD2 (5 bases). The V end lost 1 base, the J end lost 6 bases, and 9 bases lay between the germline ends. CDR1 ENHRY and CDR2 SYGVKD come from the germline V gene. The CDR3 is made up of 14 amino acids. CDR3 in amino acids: CAISELPSSGELFF. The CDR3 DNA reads TGTGCCATCAGTGAGTTGCCTAGCTCCGGGGAGCTGTTTTTT.

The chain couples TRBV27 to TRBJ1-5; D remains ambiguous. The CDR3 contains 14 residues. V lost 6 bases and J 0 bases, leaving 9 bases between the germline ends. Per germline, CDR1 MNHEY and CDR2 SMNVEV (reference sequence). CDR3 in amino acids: CASRAGDSNQPQHF. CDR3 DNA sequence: TGTGCCAGCAGGGCCGGGGATAGCAATCAGCCCCAGCATTTT.

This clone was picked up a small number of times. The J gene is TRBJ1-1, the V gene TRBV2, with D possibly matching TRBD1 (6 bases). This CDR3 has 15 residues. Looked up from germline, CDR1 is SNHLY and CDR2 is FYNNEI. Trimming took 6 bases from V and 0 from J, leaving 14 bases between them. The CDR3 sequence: CASRLRTVMNTEAFF. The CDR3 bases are TGTGCCAGCAGGCTTAGGACAGTTATGAACACTGAAGCTTTCTTT.

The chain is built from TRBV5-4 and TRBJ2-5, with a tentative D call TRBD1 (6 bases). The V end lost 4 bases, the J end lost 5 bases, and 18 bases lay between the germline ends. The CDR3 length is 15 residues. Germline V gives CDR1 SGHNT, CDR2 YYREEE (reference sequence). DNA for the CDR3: TGTGCCAGCAGCCCATACAGGGTCAGTGGGGAGACCCAGTACTTC. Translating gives CASSPYRVSGETQYF.

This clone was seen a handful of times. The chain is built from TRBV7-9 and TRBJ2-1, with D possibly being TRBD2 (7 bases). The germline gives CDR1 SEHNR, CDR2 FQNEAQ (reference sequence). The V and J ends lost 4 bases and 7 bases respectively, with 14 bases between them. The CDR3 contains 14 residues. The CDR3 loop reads CASSSRGAGNEQFF. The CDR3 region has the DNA TGTGCCAGCAGCTCTCGGGGGGCCGGGAATGAGCAGTTCTTC.

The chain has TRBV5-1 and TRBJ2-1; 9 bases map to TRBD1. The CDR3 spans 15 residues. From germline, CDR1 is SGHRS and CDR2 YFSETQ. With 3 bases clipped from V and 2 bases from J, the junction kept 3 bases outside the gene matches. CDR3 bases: TGCGCCAGCAGCTGGGGACAGGGACCCTACAATGAGCAGTTCTTC. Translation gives CASSWGQGPYNEQFF.

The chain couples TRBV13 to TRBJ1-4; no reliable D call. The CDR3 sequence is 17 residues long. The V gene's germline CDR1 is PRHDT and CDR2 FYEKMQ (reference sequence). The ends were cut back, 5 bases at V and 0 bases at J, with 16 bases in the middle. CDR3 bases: TGTGCCAGCAGCCGAAGCCGAGGCGGGGCAACTAATGAAAAACTGTTTTTT. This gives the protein CASSRSRGGATNEKLFF.

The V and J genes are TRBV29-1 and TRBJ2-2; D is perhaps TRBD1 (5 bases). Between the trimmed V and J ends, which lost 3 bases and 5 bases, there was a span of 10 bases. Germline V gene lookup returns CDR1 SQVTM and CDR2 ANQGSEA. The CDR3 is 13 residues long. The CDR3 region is CSVDKQGTGELFF. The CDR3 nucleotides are TGCAGCGTTGATAAGCAGGGAACCGGGGAGCTGTTTTTT.

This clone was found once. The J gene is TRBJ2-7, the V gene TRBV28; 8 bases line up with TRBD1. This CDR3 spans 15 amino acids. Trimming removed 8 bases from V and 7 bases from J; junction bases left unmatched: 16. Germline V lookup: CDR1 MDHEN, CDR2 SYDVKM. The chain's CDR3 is CASGRIGQGVEEQYF. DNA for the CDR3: TGTGCCAGCGGGCGCATCGGACAGGGTGTTGAGGAGCAGTACTTC.

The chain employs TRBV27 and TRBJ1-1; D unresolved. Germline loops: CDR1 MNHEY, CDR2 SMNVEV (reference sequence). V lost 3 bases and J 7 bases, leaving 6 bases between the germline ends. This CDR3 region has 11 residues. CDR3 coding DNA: TGTGCCAGCAGTTTCAGTGGTGAAGCTTTCTTT. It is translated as CASSFSGEAFF.

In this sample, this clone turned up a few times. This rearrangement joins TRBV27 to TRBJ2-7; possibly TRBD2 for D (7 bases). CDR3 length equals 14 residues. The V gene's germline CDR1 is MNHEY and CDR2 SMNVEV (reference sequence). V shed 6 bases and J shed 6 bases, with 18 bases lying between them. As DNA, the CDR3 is TGTGCCAGCAGAGGGGCAGGTAGGGGGGGCGAGCAGTACTTC. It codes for CASRGAGRGGEQYF.

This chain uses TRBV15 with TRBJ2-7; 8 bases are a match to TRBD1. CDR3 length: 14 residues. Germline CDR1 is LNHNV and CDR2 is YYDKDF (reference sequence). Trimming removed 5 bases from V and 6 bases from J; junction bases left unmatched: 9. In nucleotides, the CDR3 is TGTGCCACCAGCTCAAGACAGGGGTCTTCCGAGCAGTACTTC. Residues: CATSSRQGSSEQYF.

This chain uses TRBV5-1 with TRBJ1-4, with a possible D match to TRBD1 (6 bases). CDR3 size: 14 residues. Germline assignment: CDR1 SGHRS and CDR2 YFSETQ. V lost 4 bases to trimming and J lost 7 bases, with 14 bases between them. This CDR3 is CASSIRTGSEKLFF. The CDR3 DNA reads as TGCGCCAGCAGCATACGAACAGGGTCTGAAAAACTGTTTTTT. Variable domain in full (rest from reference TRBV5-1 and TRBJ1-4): KAGVTQTPRYLIKTRGQQVTLSCSPISGHRSVSWYQQTPGQGLQFLFEYFSETQRNKGNFPGRFSGRQFSNSRSEMNVSTLELGDSALYLCASSIRTGSEKLFFGSGTQLSVL.

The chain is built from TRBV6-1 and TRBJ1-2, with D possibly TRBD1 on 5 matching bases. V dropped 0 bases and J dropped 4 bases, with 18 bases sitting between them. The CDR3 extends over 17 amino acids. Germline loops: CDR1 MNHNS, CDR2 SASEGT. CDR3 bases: TGTGCCAGCAGTGAAGCGATCGGTCCAGGGAGGTCCTATGGCTACACCTTC. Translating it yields CASSEAIGPGRSYGYTF.

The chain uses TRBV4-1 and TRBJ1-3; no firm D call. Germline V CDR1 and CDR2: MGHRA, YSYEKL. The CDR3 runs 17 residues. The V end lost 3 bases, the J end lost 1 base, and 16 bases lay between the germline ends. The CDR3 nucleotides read TGCGCCAGCAGCCATTCGGGGTCTGTACTGTCTGGAAACACCATATATTTT. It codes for CASSHSGSVLSGNTIYF.

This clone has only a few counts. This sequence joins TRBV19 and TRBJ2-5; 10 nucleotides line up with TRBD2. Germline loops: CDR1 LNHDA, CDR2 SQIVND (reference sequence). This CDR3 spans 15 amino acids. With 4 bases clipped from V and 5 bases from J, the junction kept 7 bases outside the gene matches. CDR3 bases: TGTGCCAGTAGTAGTAGCGGGGGGATTTCGGAGACCCAGTACTTC. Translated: CASSSSGGISETQYF.

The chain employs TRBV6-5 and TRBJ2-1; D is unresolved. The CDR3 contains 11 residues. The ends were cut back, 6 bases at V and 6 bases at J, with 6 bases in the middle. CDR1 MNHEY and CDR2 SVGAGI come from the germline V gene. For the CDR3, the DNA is TGTGCCAGCAGCCTACTCAATGAGCAGTTCTTC. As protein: CASSLLNEQFF.

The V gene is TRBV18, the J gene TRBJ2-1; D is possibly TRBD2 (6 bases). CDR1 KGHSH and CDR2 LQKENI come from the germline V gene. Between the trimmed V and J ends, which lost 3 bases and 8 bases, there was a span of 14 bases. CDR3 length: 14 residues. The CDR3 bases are TGTGCCAGCTCACCCAGCATATGGGGGGATGAGCAGTTCTTC. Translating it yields CASSPSIWGDEQFF.

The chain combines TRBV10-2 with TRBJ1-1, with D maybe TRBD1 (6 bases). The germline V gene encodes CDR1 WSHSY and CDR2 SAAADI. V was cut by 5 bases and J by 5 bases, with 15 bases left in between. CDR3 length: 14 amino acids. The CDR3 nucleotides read TGCGCCAGCAGTTTACAGGGAAAGAGGACTGAAGCTTTCTTT. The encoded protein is CASSLQGKRTEAFF.

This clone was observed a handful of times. CDR3 in DNA: TGTGCCAGCAGTTTATCCCCCTTTCCAGATACGCAGTATTTT. Its translation is CASSLSPFPDTQYF. The chain couples TRBV27 to TRBJ2-3; D uncertain. V was clipped by 0 bases and J by 4 bases, with 8 bases between them. CDR3 length: 14 residues. Germline V gene sequence: CDR1 MNHEY, CDR2 SMNVEV (reference sequence).

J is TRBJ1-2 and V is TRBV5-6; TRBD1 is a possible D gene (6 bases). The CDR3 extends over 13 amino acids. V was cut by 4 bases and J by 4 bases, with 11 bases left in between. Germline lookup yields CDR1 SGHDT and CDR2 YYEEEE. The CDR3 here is CASSAGTTYGYTF. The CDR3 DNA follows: TGTGCCAGCAGCGCCGGGACAACCTATGGCTACACCTTC.